This TCR beta chain was retrieved from a study of identical twins. TCRdb analysed the 5' RACE reads with MiXCR anew, one entry per CDR3 protein. The table has roughly 1,500,000 distinct CDR3 sequences, 32% seen once. The CDR3 loop spans 14 amino acids. V lost 1 base, J lost 5 bases, and 12 bases lay in between. CDR1 and CDR2 (germline): DFQATT, SNEGSKA (reference sequence). The chain recombines TRBV20-1 with TRBJ1-5, with D uncertain. The receptor comes from a newborn girl in good health. Sequencing used cord blood. The CDR3 DNA sequence: TGCAGTGCTAGAGGCCGGGCCCCGGATCAGCCCCAGCATTTT. It yields the protein CSARGRAPDQPQHF.